The source of this TCR beta chain is a study of control samples from healthy donors and cancer patients. Germline CDR1 and CDR2: LGHDT and YNNKEL (reference sequence). Trimming stripped 0 bases from V and 0 bases from J, with 8 bases between. The CDR3 consists of 15 residues. Produced via immunoSEQ multiplex PCR; TCRdb's table is partial and in-frame only. The data hold 150,000 to 200,000 clones, with around nine tenths observed a single time. The clonotype was recovered from a man aged 30 to 39 in good health. The chain links TRBV3-1 (or the pseudogene TRBV3-2) to TRBJ1-1, with no clear D. Sequenced sample: blood. CDR3 residues: CASSQEGSMNTEAFF. The CDR3 DNA sequence: TGTGCCAGCAGCCAAGAGGGGAGCATGAACACTGAAGCTTTCTTT.